A selection of T cell receptor beta chains follows, all from one sample in a study of T-cell reconstitution after alpha-beta-depleted transplantation in children. TCRdb reprocessed the PCR reads via MiXCR and lists one record per CDR3 protein. Among some 200,000 distinct CDR3 sequences listed, roughly 6.6% were seen once. Source: PBMCs, taken before TCRalphabeta/CD19-depleted stem cell transplant. The receptors originated from a boy younger than 10 with acute lymphoblastic leukemia, due to receive a stem cell transplant. CDR3s include the opening cysteine and the closing phenylalanine or tryptophan. A D gene is named only where the DNA matches it firmly. A row's size may be missing; if present it is once, few, many or a size class.

many	.	TRBV20-1	TRBJ1-2	TGCAGTGCTAGAGATGACCAGGGAGAGGGCTTCCTCTATGGCTACACCTTC	CSARDDQGEGFLYGYTF
.	.	TRBV3-1	TRBJ2-7	TGTGCCAGCAGCCAAGATCTCGAGCAGTACTTC	CASSQDLEQYF
few	TRBD1	TRBV6-1	TRBJ2-5	TGTGCCAGCAGAGTCAACAGGGGCTCTAGGGTGGGAGAGACCCAGTACTTC	CASRVNRGSRVGETQYF
.	TRBD1	TRBV5-1	TRBJ2-3	TGCGCCAGTAATCCGGGACAGAGGATAGCCACAGATACGCAGTATTTT	CASNPGQRIATDTQYF
many	.	TRBV21-1	TRBJ2-7	TGTGCCAGCGGTGAACAGGGTACGAACTCCTACGAGCAGTACTTC	CASGEQGTNSYEQYF
many	TRBD2	TRBV5-1	TRBJ2-7	TGCGCCAGCAGCCCGGAACTAGCGGGAAGTGCGGAGCAGTACTTC	CASSPELAGSAEQYF
many	TRBD2	TRBV6-5	TRBJ2-2	TGTGCCAGCAGCCCCTGGGTAGCGGGGGGGCTAAGCACCGGGGAGCTGTTTTTT	CASSPWVAGGLSTGELFF
.	.	TRBV2	TRBJ2-4	TGTGCCAGCAGGTTGGGAACAATAGCCAAAAACATTCAGTACTTC	CASRLGTIAKNIQYF
many	.	TRBV21-1	TRBJ2-1	TGTGCCCGTAGGGAGAGTAGCGCGAGCTCCTACAATGAGCAGTTCTTC	CARRESSASSYNEQFF
many	.	TRBV7-9	TRBJ2-3	TGTGCCAGCGCAGGGTTCGGCACAGATACGCAGTATTTT	CASAGFGTDTQYF
many	.	TRBV7-2	TRBJ2-1	TGTGCCAGCAGCCCTAGGGGCCGGACGGCTTACAATGAGCAGTTCTTC	CASSPRGRTAYNEQFF
many	.	TRBV5-1	TRBJ2-5	TGCGCCAGCAGCCCCCTATCTCAAGAGACCCAGTACTTC	CASSPLSQETQYF
many	.	TRBV27	TRBJ1-2	TGTGCCAGCAGTTCCACACTGGGCACCTTAAGCAGGACTAACTATGGCTACACCTTC	CASSSTLGTLSRTNYGYTF
few	TRBD1	TRBV20-1	TRBJ1-5	TGCAGTGCTGGAGGAGCCGGGACAGGGGGCCAGCCCCAGCATTTT	CSAGGAGTGGQPQHF
.	TRBD1	TRBV7-2	TRBJ1-6	TGTGCCAGCAGCTATACAGGGGGCTATAATTCACCCCTCCACTTT	CASSYTGGYNSPLHF